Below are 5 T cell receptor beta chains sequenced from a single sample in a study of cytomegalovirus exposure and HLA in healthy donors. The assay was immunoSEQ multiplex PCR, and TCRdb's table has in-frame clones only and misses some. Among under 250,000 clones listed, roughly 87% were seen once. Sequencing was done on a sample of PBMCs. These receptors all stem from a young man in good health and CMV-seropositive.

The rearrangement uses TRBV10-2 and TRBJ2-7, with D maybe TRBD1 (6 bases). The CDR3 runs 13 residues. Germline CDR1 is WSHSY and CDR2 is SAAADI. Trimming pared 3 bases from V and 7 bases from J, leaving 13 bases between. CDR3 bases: TGCGCCAGCAGTGATAACAGGGTTTCGGAGCAGTACTTC. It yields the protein CASSDNRVSEQYF.

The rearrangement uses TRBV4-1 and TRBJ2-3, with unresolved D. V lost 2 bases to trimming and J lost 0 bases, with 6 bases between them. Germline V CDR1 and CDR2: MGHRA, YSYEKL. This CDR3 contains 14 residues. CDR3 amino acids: CASSQLTSTDTQYF. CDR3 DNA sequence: TGCGCCAGCAGCCAATTAACGAGCACAGATACGCAGTATTTT.

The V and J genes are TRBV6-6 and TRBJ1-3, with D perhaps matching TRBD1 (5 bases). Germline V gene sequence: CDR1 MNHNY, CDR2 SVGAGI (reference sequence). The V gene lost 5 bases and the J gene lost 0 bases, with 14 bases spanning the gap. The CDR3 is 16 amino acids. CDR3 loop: CASSNIGARSGNTIYF. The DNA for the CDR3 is TGTGCCAGCAGTAACATAGGGGCCCGCTCTGGAAACACCATATATTTT.

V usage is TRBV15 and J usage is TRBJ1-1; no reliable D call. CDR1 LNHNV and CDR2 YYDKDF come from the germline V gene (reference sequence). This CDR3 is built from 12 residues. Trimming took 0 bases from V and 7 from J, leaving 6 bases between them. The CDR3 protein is CATSRDRNEAFF. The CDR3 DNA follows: TGTGCCACCAGCAGAGACAGGAATGAAGCTTTCTTT.

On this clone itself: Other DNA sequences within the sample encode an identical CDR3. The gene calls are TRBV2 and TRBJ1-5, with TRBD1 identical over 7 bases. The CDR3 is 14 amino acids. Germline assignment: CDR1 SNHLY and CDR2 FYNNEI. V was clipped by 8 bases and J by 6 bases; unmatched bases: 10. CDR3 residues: CASSEGRGLQPQHF. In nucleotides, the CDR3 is TGTGCCAGCTCGGAGGGGAGGGGGCTTCAGCCCCAGCATTTT.